The clone carrying this T cell receptor (beta chain) showed up just once. These data come from a study of cytomegalovirus exposure and HLA in healthy donors. V dropped 3 bases and J dropped 0; count of bases not matched to a gene: 1. Looked up from germline, CDR1 is MDHEN and CDR2 is SYDVKM. There are 15 residues in the CDR3. Assay used: immunoSEQ multiplex PCR; TCRdb lists only in-frame clones, some missing. The sample lists roughly 100,000 clones, about 88% occurring once. The J gene is TRBJ2-1, the V gene TRBV28, with 8 bases lining up with TRBD2. This receptor was obtained from a woman aged 18-29 years in good health and CMV-seropositive. The specimen was PBMCs. The CDR3 region has the DNA TGTGCCAGCAGTTTCCGGGGGGGCTCCTACAATGAGCAGTTCTTC. It specifies CASSFRGGSYNEQFF.